A selection of T cell receptor beta chains follows, all from one sample in a study of cytomegalovirus exposure and HLA in healthy donors. Some clones are missing from TCRdb's copy, which holds only in-frame ones; the method was immunoSEQ multiplex PCR. The repertoire holds 150,000 or so clones, with roughly 79% as singletons. Sequenced input: PBMCs. The receptors stem from a man aged 35-49 years in good health and CMV-seropositive. Both conserved end residues are part of each CDR3. Fields, in order: CDR3 length, V gene, clone size, D gene, J gene, CDR3 protein, CDR3 DNA. D genes are given only for firm matches. Clone size appears in some rows only: once, few, many, or a class for an expanded clone.

>13|TRBV28|-|-|TRBJ2-7
CASSLPQTYEQYF
TGTGCCAGCAGTTTACCGCAAACTTACGAGCAGTACTTC
>16|TRBV6-1|-|-|TRBJ1-5
CASSEARLQGNQPQHF
TGTGCCAGCAGTGAAGCGCGCTTGCAGGGCAATCAGCCCCAGCATTTT
>15|TRBV7-2|-|-|TRBJ2-1
CASSSTPGGWNEQFF
TGTGCCAGCAGCTCGACCCCGGGTGGCTGGAATGAGCAGTTCTTC
>15|TRBV10-3|-|TRBD2|TRBJ2-1
CATSGGLAGPNEQFF
TGTGCCACTTCCGGAGGACTAGCGGGACCCAATGAGCAGTTCTTC
>13|TRBV6-1|-|TRBD2|TRBJ2-7
CASSERLAGEQYF
TGTGCCAGCAGTGAACGGCTAGCGGGGGAGCAGTACTTC
>14|TRBV19|-|-|TRBJ1-6
CASSIGQGGSPLHF
TGTGCCAGTAGTATCGGGCAGGGCGGATCACCCCTCCACTTT
>13|TRBV2|-|-|TRBJ1-1
CASSRWRDTEAFF
TGTGCCAGCAGTAGGTGGAGGGACACTGAAGCTTTCTTT
>17|TRBV14|-|-|TRBJ1-5
CANSRASGLLSNQPQHF
TGTGCCAACAGCCGAGCCTCAGGATTACTCAGCAATCAGCCCCAGCATTTT
>15|TRBV18|-|-|TRBJ1-1
CVSSREAYMNTEAFF
TGTGTCAGCTCACGTGAAGCCTATATGAACACTGAAGCTTTCTTT
>14|TRBV30|few|-|TRBJ1-1
CAWIPAGAETEAFF
TGTGCCTGGATCCCCGCAGGGGCGGAAACTGAAGCTTTCTTT
>15|TRBV5-1|-|-|TRBJ2-3
CASSLAPGVTDTQYF
TGCGCCAGCAGCTTGGCCCCGGGGGTCACAGATACGCAGTATTTT
>15|TRBV27|once|-|TRBJ1-2
CASSLGTLDLYGYTF
TGTGCCAGCAGCCTGGGGACTTTAGACCTCTATGGCTACACCTTC
>14|TRBV5-1|-|-|TRBJ2-2
CASSLGRETGELFF
TGCGCCAGCAGCTTGGGACGGGAGACCGGGGAGCTGTTTTTT
>14|TRBV10-1|-|TRBD1|TRBJ2-7
CASSEPDRAKEQYF
TGCGCCAGCAGTGAACCAGACAGGGCAAAAGAGCAGTACTTC
>15|TRBV4-2|-|-|TRBJ2-7
CASSQDRSSGYEQYF
TGTGCCAGCAGCCAAGATCGGAGTTCGGGCTACGAGCAGTACTTC
>16|TRBV2|-|TRBD2|TRBJ2-5
CASSGPTSGREETQYF
TGTGCCAGCAGTGGCCCCACTAGCGGGAGGGAGGAGACCCAGTACTTC
>12|TRBV19|-|-|TRBJ1-1
CASKQGSTEAFF
TGTGCCAGTAAGCAGGGGAGTACTGAAGCTTTCTTT
>16|TRBV7-8|-|-|TRBJ2-5
CASSPTPDRLYETQYF
TGTGCCAGCAGCCCGACTCCCGACAGGTTATACGAGACCCAGTACTTC
>13|TRBV15|once|-|TRBJ2-2
CATSEAGYGELFF
TGTGCCACCAGCGAAGCAGGATACGGGGAGCTGTTTTTT
>13|TRBV29-1|-|-|TRBJ2-3
CSVDLQGTDTQYF
TGCAGCGTTGACTTGCAGGGCACAGATACGCAGTATTTT
>14|TRBV19|-|TRBD1|TRBJ1-5
CASSIHRGDQPQHF
TGTGCCAGTTCCATACACAGGGGGGATCAGCCCCAGCATTTT
>14|TRBV7-2|-|TRBD2|TRBJ2-2
CASRVGGAGEGLFF
TGTGCCAGCAGGGTCGGGGGAGCGGGAGAGGGGCTGTTTTTT
>13|TRBV6-5|-|-|TRBJ1-2
CASSEAQRYGYTF
TGTGCCAGCAGTGAAGCTCAGCGCTATGGCTACACCTTC
>16|TRBV14|-|-|TRBJ2-1
CASSQERGRVHNEQFF
TGTGCCAGCAGCCAAGAGCGGGGCAGGGTCCACAATGAGCAGTTCTTC
>17|TRBV5-6|-|TRBD2|TRBJ2-3
CASSYPPGTRSTDTQYF
TGTGCCAGCAGCTACCCCCCCGGGACTAGGAGCACAGATACGCAGTATTTT
>13|TRBV5-1|-|-|TRBJ2-7
CASSLTPSYEQYF
TGCGCCAGCAGCCTGACACCCTCCTACGAGCAGTACTTC
>16|TRBV10-3|-|TRBD2|TRBJ2-1
CAISEGGGRAYNEQFF
TGTGCCATCAGTGAGGGTGGCGGGAGGGCCTATAATGAGCAGTTCTTC
>13|TRBV6-1|-|-|TRBJ2-7
CASSETVSYEQYF
TGTGCCAGCAGTGAAACAGTCTCCTACGAGCAGTACTTC
>13|TRBV19|-|-|TRBJ1-3
CASSWRAGNTIYF
TGTGCCAGTAGTTGGAGGGCTGGAAACACCATATATTTT
>18|TRBV18|once|TRBD1|TRBJ2-7
CASSPVSPGQLSPYEQYF
TGTGCCAGCTCACCAGTATCTCCGGGACAGCTTTCTCCCTACGAGCAGTACTTC
>16|TRBV6-6|-|TRBD1|TRBJ2-5
CASSYPQGQAQETQYF
TGTGCCAGCAGTTATCCTCAGGGACAGGCACAAGAGACCCAGTACTTC
>19|TRBV19|-|TRBD2|TRBJ2-1
CASRPPGTSGRSSYNEQFF
TGTGCCAGTAGACCACCCGGGACTAGCGGGAGGAGCTCCTACAATGAGCAGTTCTTC
>16|TRBV5-1|-|-|TRBJ2-7
CASSLLRGSFSYEQYF
TGCGCCAGCAGCTTGCTCAGGGGTTCGTTCTCCTACGAGCAGTACTTC
>14|TRBV9|-|-|TRBJ2-5
CASSVAPGMQTQYF
TGTGCCAGCAGCGTAGCTCCGGGGATGCAGACCCAGTACTTC
>16|TRBV27|-|TRBD2|TRBJ2-4
CASSKAGDPAKNIQYF
TGTGCCAGCAGTAAGGCGGGAGACCCGGCCAAAAACATTCAGTACTTC
>17|TRBV4-2|few|TRBD1|TRBJ1-5
CASSGAGTGHSNQPQHF
TGTGCCAGCAGCGGGGCCGGGACAGGACATAGCAATCAGCCCCAGCATTTT
>14|TRBV9|-|-|TRBJ2-5
CASSGAPQGETQYF
TGTGCCAGCAGCGGAGCCCCACAGGGTGAGACCCAGTACTTC